Listed here are 20 T cell receptor beta chains from one sample, sequenced in a study of blood T cell repertoires in COVID-19. Produced via immunoSEQ multiplex PCR; TCRdb's table is partial and in-frame only. The sample includes approximately 170,000 clones, approximately 80% seen only once; the top ten take around 6.1%. What was sequenced was PBMCs or T cells enriched from blood (not recorded which). The receptors derive from a man aged 35-49 years who had recovered from COVID-19.

This chain joins TRBV27 and TRBJ1-6; 8 nucleotides agree with TRBD1. This CDR3 comprises 13 residues. With V trimmed by 8 bases and J by 8 bases, 5 bases remained unmatched. CDR1 and CDR2 from the germline V gene are MNHEY and SMNVEV (reference sequence). The CDR3 here is CASQQGVHSPLHF. For the CDR3, the DNA is TGTGCCAGCCAACAGGGGGTTCATTCACCCCTCCACTTT.

The V and J genes are TRBV5-1 and TRBJ2-1; D uncertain. Deletions cut 4 bases from V and 0 bases from J, with 5 bases between. The CDR3 spans 13 residues. Germline V CDR1 and CDR2: SGHRS, YFSETQ. In nucleotides, the CDR3 is TGCGCCAGCAGCCCGAGCTCCTACAATGAGCAGTTCTTC. Translation: CASSPSSYNEQFF. The whole variable domain, remainder taken from reference TRBV5-1 and TRBJ2-1, is KAGVTQTPRYLIKTRGQQVTLSCSPISGHRSVSWYQQTPGQGLQFLFEYFSETQRNKGNFPGRFSGRQFSNSRSEMNVSTLELGDSALYLCASSPSSYNEQFFGPGTRLTVL.

The rearrangement links TRBV5-1 to TRBJ2-2; 8 nucleotides line up with TRBD2. CDR3 length: 17 amino acids. Germline-derived CDR1 and CDR2 are SGHRS and YFSETQ. The V segment lost 0 bases and the J segment 1 base; nucleotides outside the gene matches: 5. CDR3 residues: CASSLEASGRNTGELFF. The CDR3 nucleotides are TGCGCCAGCAGCTTGGAGGCTAGCGGGCGGAACACCGGGGAGCTGTTTTTT. Full variable domain (remainder filled in from reference TRBV5-1 and TRBJ2-2): KAGVTQTPRYLIKTRGQQVTLSCSPISGHRSVSWYQQTPGQGLQFLFEYFSETQRNKGNFPGRFSGRQFSNSRSEMNVSTLELGDSALYLCASSLEASGRNTGELFFGEGSRLTVL.

This sequence joins TRBV4-2 and TRBJ1-6, with no clear D. This CDR3 contains 17 residues. Trimming removed 1 base at V and 0 bases at J, with 10 bases between. CDR1 and CDR2 from the germline V gene are LGHNA and YNFKEQ. In DNA form, the CDR3 reads TGTGCCAGCAGCCAAGCGGGGATTGCCTCCTATAATTCACCCCTCCACTTT. It is translated as CASSQAGIASYNSPLHF.

The chain is built from TRBV9 and TRBJ1-5; TRBD1 matches 7 bases. With V trimmed by 4 bases and J by 3 bases, 7 bases remained unmatched. The germline CDR1 and CDR2 sequences are SGDLS and YYNGEE. The CDR3 sequence is 15 residues long. CDR3 coding DNA: TGTGCCAGCAGCTTCACAGGGGCGATCAATCAGCCCCAGCATTTT. Amino acids: CASSFTGAINQPQHF.

On this clone: Other nucleotide sequences from this sample produce the same CDR3. The chain carries TRBV30 and TRBJ1-5; weak D call: TRBD1 (5 bases). Trimming shortened V by 1 base and J by 6 bases, and 13 bases separated the two germline ends. The CDR3 covers 14 residues. Germline CDR1 is GTSNPN and CDR2 is SVGIG (reference sequence). The CDR3 sequence is CAWSEGQGGQPQHF. As DNA, the CDR3 is TGTGCCTGGAGTGAGGGCCAGGGAGGTCAGCCCCAGCATTTT.

The chain carries TRBV9 and TRBJ1-2; D is perhaps TRBD1 (5 bases). From germline, CDR1 is SGDLS and CDR2 YYNGEE. CDR3 length: 16 amino acids. V lost 0 bases, J lost 0 bases, and 12 bases lay in between. CDR3 DNA sequence: TGTGCCAGCAGCGTAGACGGGCAGGGCACTAACTATGGCTACACCTTC. Protein sequence: CASSVDGQGTNYGYTF.

In this sample, this clone turned up a few times. J is TRBJ2-7 and V is TRBV18; D is possibly TRBD2 (6 bases). The CDR3 spans 14 residues. CDR1 KGHSH and CDR2 LQKENI come from the germline V gene. V lost 6 bases and J lost 2, with 14 bases in between. The CDR3 reads CASSWPREAYEQYV. The CDR3 DNA reads as TGTGCCAGCTCTTGGCCGAGGGAGGCCTACGAGCAGTACGTC.

The rearrangement links TRBV3-1 (or the pseudogene TRBV3-2) to TRBJ1-2, with 8 nucleotides matching TRBD1. This CDR3 is built from 13 residues. CDR1 is LGHDT, CDR2 YNNKEL, per germline (reference sequence). After removal of 7 bases from V and 4 bases from J, the junction contained 5 bases not matched to a gene. The CDR3 loop reads CASTRGQGYGYTF. In DNA form, the CDR3 reads TGTGCCAGCACCCGCGGACAGGGCTATGGCTACACCTTC.

The chain uses TRBV19 and TRBJ2-3; tentative D call: TRBD1 (7 bases). From germline, CDR1 is LNHDA and CDR2 SQIVND (reference sequence). This CDR3 is built from 15 residues. V dropped 3 bases and J dropped 5 bases, with 15 bases sitting between them. CDR3 in amino acids: CASSIPTGRGDTQYF. The CDR3 DNA reads as TGTGCCAGTAGTATTCCGACAGGGCGGGGAGATACGCAGTATTTT.

The chain has TRBV6-5 and TRBJ1-6, with D possibly TRBD1 on 5 matching bases. The CDR3 spans 15 residues. CDR1 and CDR2 (germline): MNHEY, SVGAGI. V lost 7 bases and J 7 bases, leaving 17 bases between the germline ends. Written as DNA, the CDR3 is TGTGCCAGCACAGTTGGGGCCTTGGTGAATTCACCCCTCCACTTT. This translates into CASTVGALVNSPLHF.

The chain combines TRBV11-2 with TRBJ1-2; TRBD1 matches 7 bases. The J segment lost 5 bases and the V segment lost 3 bases, leaving 6 bases of the junction unmatched. Germline CDR1 and CDR2: SGHAT and FQNNGV. The CDR3 is 14 residues long. CDR3 DNA: TGTGCCAGCAGCTTCCGGGACAGACTGTATGGCTACACCTTC. Protein sequence: CASSFRDRLYGYTF.

The chain combines TRBV30 with TRBJ1-2; TRBD1 might be the D (5 bases). The ends were cut back, 5 bases at V and 7 bases at J, with 17 bases in the middle. Germline CDR1 and CDR2: GTSNPN and SVGIG (reference sequence). This CDR3 region has 13 residues. CDR3 in amino acids: CAWQRWGVRGYTF. The CDR3 DNA reads TGTGCCTGGCAAAGATGGGGCGTACGTGGCTACACCTTC.

In this sample, this clone turned up once. V and J are TRBV7-3 and TRBJ1-2, with 7 bases fitting TRBD1. Germline CDR1 reads SGHTA; CDR2 reads FQGTGA. J gave up 2 bases and V 4 bases, and 1 base lay outside the gene matches. This CDR3 comprises 13 residues. This CDR3 is CASSSGQNYGYTF. In DNA form, the CDR3 reads TGTGCCAGCAGCTCGGGACAGAACTATGGCTACACCTTC.

This chain joins TRBV9 and TRBJ2-3; 9 nucleotides match TRBD2. Germline V CDR1 and CDR2: SGDLS, YYNGEE. CDR3 length equals 15 residues. The ends lost 4 bases at V and 8 bases at J; junction bases unmatched: 11. The CDR3 here is CASSPGTSPQGTQYF. For the CDR3, the DNA is TGTGCCAGCAGCCCCGGGACTAGCCCACAGGGTACGCAGTATTTT.

The CDR3 coding sequence is TGTGCCAGCAGTCAACAGGGGGCAGGCACAGATACGCAGTATTTT. It yields the protein CASSQQGAGTDTQYF. This chain uses TRBV6-5 with TRBJ2-3, with 9 bases matching TRBD1. V gave up 5 bases and J gave up 1 base; unmatched junction bases: 4. Germline-derived CDR1 and CDR2 are MNHEY and SVGAGI. CDR3 length: 15 amino acids.

The chain employs TRBV7-4 and TRBJ2-2; 10 bases align to TRBD2. The CDR3 is made up of 19 amino acids. Germline V lookup: CDR1 SGHVT, CDR2 SQSDAQ. Germline trimming cut 6 bases from V and 2 bases from J; bases unmatched to any gene: 15. The CDR3: CASRPRDITSGDNTGELFF. DNA of the CDR3: TGTGCCAGCAGACCCCGGGACATTACTAGCGGGGATAACACCGGGGAGCTGTTTTTT.

The chain is built from TRBV29-1 and TRBJ2-3; 8 bases are a match to TRBD1. V lost 6 bases and J lost 6; bases outside the gene matches: 11. The CDR3 totals 14 residues. Germline CDR1 and CDR2: SQVTM and ANQGSEA. CDR3 bases: TGCAGCGTCGGGGCAGGGGGCGTCGGCGATACGCAGTATTTT. This sequence encodes CSVGAGGVGDTQYF.

V and J are TRBV5-6 and TRBJ2-7, with TRBD2 identical over 8 bases. Germline assignment: CDR1 SGHDT and CDR2 YYEEEE. The V segment lost 3 bases and the J segment 3 bases; nucleotides outside the gene matches: 14. The CDR3 runs to 17 residues. The CDR3 sequence: CASSSELSGGHYYEQYV. CDR3 bases: TGTGCCAGCAGCTCTGAACTAAGCGGGGGCCACTACTACGAGCAGTACGTC.

The chain is built from TRBV30 and TRBJ2-3; D unclear. The CDR3 spans 13 residues. The V gene lost 3 bases and the J gene lost 1 base, with 8 bases spanning the gap. The germline gives CDR1 GTSNPN, CDR2 SVGIG (reference sequence). CDR3 protein: CAWSGFGTDTQYF. Written as DNA, the CDR3 is TGTGCCTGGAGCGGGTTCGGCACAGATACGCAGTATTTT.